Each of the 27 T cell receptor beta chains below was sequenced from the same sample in a study of blood T cell repertoires in COVID-19. TCRdb's copy holds only in-frame clones and misses some; the assay was immunoSEQ multiplex PCR. The table records about 200,000 clones, about 89% of them present only once. Input material: PBMCs or T cells enriched from blood (not recorded which). These receptor sequences come from a woman aged 18 to 35 who had recovered from COVID-19.

This chain joins TRBV12-5 and TRBJ2-6, with 7 bases identical to TRBD1. Trimming took 1 base from V and 0 from J; bases not matched to a gene: 3. Germline CDR1 and CDR2: LGHNT and FRNRAP. CDR3 size: 17 residues. CDR3 region: CASGLGTGGSGANVLTF. The CDR3 DNA follows: TGTGCTAGTGGTTTGGGGACAGGTGGCTCTGGGGCCAACGTCCTGACTTTC.

This sequence joins TRBV18 and TRBJ2-2; D unresolved. Germline loops: CDR1 KGHSH, CDR2 LQKENI. V lost 1 base, J lost 0 bases, and 12 bases lay in between. The CDR3 length is 17 residues. The CDR3 nucleotides are TGTGCCAGCTCACCACAGGAGAACCTCCCGAACACCGGGGAGCTGTTTTTT. Protein sequence: CASSPQENLPNTGELFF.

The chain uses TRBV19 and TRBJ2-2; TRBD1 agrees at 9 bases. V was clipped by 3 bases and J by 4 bases; unmatched bases: 6. The CDR3 consists of 16 residues. Germline CDR1 reads LNHDA; CDR2 reads SQIVND (reference sequence). The CDR3 DNA reads as TGTGCCAGTAGTATGATTAGGACAGGGGTCACCGGGGAGCTGTTTTTT. As protein: CASSMIRTGVTGELFF.

The chain combines TRBV7-3 with TRBJ2-1; 8 positions match TRBD2. Per the germline V gene, CDR1 is SGHTA and CDR2 is FQGTGA. This CDR3 comprises 19 residues. V lost 1 base to trimming and J lost 5 bases; unmatched junction nucleotides: 16. The DNA of the CDR3 is TGTGCCAGCAGCTTAAACCCTCTGAAAACGCGGGGGGCTCACAATGAGCAGTTCTTC. This sequence encodes CASSLNPLKTRGAHNEQFF.

As DNA, the CDR3 is TGTGCCAGCAGTGACTCCGTCGAACTAGCGGGCACAGATACGCAGTATTTT. This gives the protein CASSDSVELAGTDTQYF. This chain links TRBV6-4 with TRBJ2-3; 8 bases match TRBD2. The J segment lost 1 base and the V segment lost 0 bases, leaving 6 bases of the junction unmatched. Germline CDR1 is MRHNA and CDR2 is SNTAGT. The CDR3 extends over 17 amino acids.

The chain couples TRBV7-6 to TRBJ2-5, with TRBD2 matching 15 bases. The CDR3 runs to 18 residues. J was trimmed by 5 bases and V by 2 bases; bases with no gene match: 9. Germline CDR1 reads SGHVS; CDR2 reads FNYEAQ. The chain's CDR3 is CASSLIGLAGGLWETQYF. The CDR3 DNA reads as TGTGCCAGCAGCTTAATAGGACTAGCGGGGGGGCTCTGGGAGACCCAGTACTTC.

The chain links TRBV2 to TRBJ2-2; a weak D match, TRBD1 (6 bases). CDR3 length: 13 residues. Trimming stripped 7 bases from V and 5 bases from J, with 11 bases between. Germline V gene sequence: CDR1 SNHLY, CDR2 FYNNEI. CDR3 sequence reads: CASTGTTTGELFF. In DNA form, the CDR3 reads TGTGCCAGCACCGGGACAACTACCGGGGAGCTGTTTTTT.

The J gene is TRBJ1-2, the V gene TRBV6-1, with 10 bases identical to TRBD1. Germline V gives CDR1 MNHNS, CDR2 SASEGT. The CDR3 has 14 residues. The V gene end was trimmed by 3 bases and the J gene end by 6 bases; junction bases not matched to a gene: 4. CDR3: CASSEGQGMDGYTF. CDR3 coding DNA: TGTGCCAGCAGTGAGGGACAGGGGATGGATGGCTACACCTTC.

The chain couples TRBV7-5 to TRBJ1-4; the listed D gene, TRBD1, was not tested against the DNA. TRBV7-5 is labeled a pseudogene. CDR3 length: 15 residues. CDR3 coding DNA: TGTGTCAGAAGCCGCGAGTCCCGGGACAGGGAAAAACTGTTTTTT. Protein: CVRSRESRDREKLFF.

V is TRBV6-5 and J is TRBJ1-3; D not certain. This CDR3 spans 15 amino acids. Germline V gives CDR1 MNHEY, CDR2 SVGAGI. Between the trimmed V and J ends, which lost 2 bases and 0 bases, there was a span of 8 bases. The CDR3 here is CASSYIPVSGNTIYF. As DNA, the CDR3 is TGTGCCAGCAGTTACATCCCGGTCTCTGGAAACACCATATATTTT.

The V call is TRBV10-3, the J call TRBJ1-1, with D possibly being TRBD1 (6 bases). V lost 6 bases and J lost 1, with 15 bases in between. The length of the CDR3 is 15 residues. The germline V gene encodes CDR1 ENHRY and CDR2 SYGVKD. CDR3 sequence (DNA): TGTGCCATCAGAGACACTCAGGGGCCGAACACTGAAGCTTTCTTT. Translating gives CAIRDTQGPNTEAFF.

V usage is TRBV2 and J usage is TRBJ1-6, with a possible D match to TRBD1 (5 bases). The V gene lost 6 bases and the J gene lost 2 bases, with 14 bases spanning the gap. Germline values: CDR1 SNHLY, CDR2 FYNNEI. The CDR3 consists of 16 residues. The CDR3 nucleotides read TGTGCCAGCAGCCCGGGAGGGGAAGCCTATAATTCACCCCTCCACTTT. Translation: CASSPGGEAYNSPLHF.

The chain couples TRBV12-3 or TRBV12-4 to TRBJ2-5; tentatively, D is TRBD2 (6 bases). The CDR3 is 12 residues long. Between the trimmed V and J ends, which lost 6 bases and 5 bases, there was a span of 10 bases. Here the CDR3 reads CASRRREETQYF. CDR3 nucleotide sequence: TGTGCCAGCAGACGGAGGGAGGAGACCCAGTACTTC.

The CDR3 sequence: CASSQVIFVPGGPPNYGYTF. CDR3 nucleotide sequence: TGTGCCAGCAGCCAAGTTATATTCGTGCCAGGGGGACCGCCTAACTATGGCTACACCTTC. The chain couples TRBV3-1 (or the pseudogene TRBV3-2) to TRBJ1-2; the match to TRBD1 covers 7 bases. Germline loops: CDR1 LGHDT, CDR2 YNNKEL (reference sequence). Losses at the gene ends were 1 base for V and 0 bases for J; bases not matched to a gene: 17. The CDR3 runs 20 residues.

The gene calls are TRBV10-2 and TRBJ1-1, with a possible D match to TRBD1 (5 bases). The germline V gene has CDR1 WSHSY and CDR2 SAAADI. This CDR3 region has 14 residues. V lost 6 bases and J 1 base, leaving 12 bases between the germline ends. The CDR3 DNA follows: TGCGCCAGCAGCCCAGGGAGGGAGAACACTGAAGCTTTCTTT. This gives the protein CASSPGRENTEAFF.

The rearrangement uses TRBV19 and TRBJ1-1, with TRBD1 as a possible D gene (5 bases). The CDR3 runs to 14 residues. Trimming cost V 5 bases and J 2 bases, with 12 bases left between them. Germline-derived CDR1 and CDR2 are LNHDA and SQIVND (reference sequence). The CDR3 nucleotides read TGTGCCAGTAGTTCCTCGACAGTTAACACTGAAGCTTTCTTT. Translated, it gives CASSSSTVNTEAFF.

For the CDR3, the DNA is TGTGCCAGCAGCCAGGTCGAAAGACTAGCGGGGGACACCGGGGAGCTGTTTTTT. Protein: CASSQVERLAGDTGELFF. The chain uses TRBV4-2 and TRBJ2-2; TRBD2 matches at 12 bases. Germline CDR1 and CDR2: LGHNA and YNFKEQ. The CDR3 spans 18 residues. The trim removed 3 bases at V and 3 bases at J, leaving 8 bases unmatched.

The CDR3 region has the DNA TGTGCCAGCAGTTCCCAACAGGGGAGTAGCTATGGCTACACCTTC. Translation: CASSSQQGSSYGYTF. The chain has TRBV28 and TRBJ1-2; 7 nucleotides line up with TRBD1. The junction had 9 bases not matched to a gene; V was cut back by 4 bases and J by 4 bases. The germline CDR1 and CDR2 sequences are MDHEN and SYDVKM. The CDR3 extends over 15 amino acids.

The V and J genes are TRBV6-5 and TRBJ1-3; 9 positions agree with TRBD1. The germline V gene encodes CDR1 MNHEY and CDR2 SVGAGI. Trimming at V came to 2 bases and at J to 4 bases, leaving 6 bases not matched to a gene. This CDR3 is 16 amino acids long. The CDR3 DNA follows: TGTGCCAGCAGTTACCAAGACAGGGGGGGAGGAAACACCATATATTTT. It translates to CASSYQDRGGGNTIYF.

In this sample, this clone turned up once. The CDR3 spells CASSSTTGSSYNSPLHF. The CDR3 DNA sequence: TGTGCCAGCAGTTCCACGACAGGAAGCTCCTATAATTCACCCCTCCACTTT. V is TRBV27 and J is TRBJ1-6, with D possibly being TRBD1 (6 bases). Trimming pared 4 bases from V and 0 bases from J, leaving 13 bases between. CDR3 length: 17 residues. Looked up from germline, CDR1 is MNHEY and CDR2 is SMNVEV (reference sequence).

The V and J genes are TRBV20-1 and TRBJ2-7; 7 positions agree with TRBD1. The V gene's germline CDR1 is DFQATT and CDR2 SNEGSKA (reference sequence). The CDR3 is 11 amino acids. Trimming took 2 bases from V and 6 from J; bases not matched to a gene: 1. This CDR3 is CSARRGPEQYF. The CDR3, as DNA: TGCAGTGCTAGAAGGGGGCCCGAGCAGTACTTC.

The V gene is TRBV11-2, the J gene TRBJ2-5; D might be TRBD1 (6 bases). Trimming took 3 bases from V and 4 from J, leaving 12 bases between them. The CDR3 is 14 residues long. The germline CDR1 and CDR2 sequences are SGHAT and FQNNGV. This chain's CDR3 is CASSLGTWGETQYF. In nucleotides, the CDR3 is TGTGCCAGCAGCTTGGGGACATGGGGAGAGACCCAGTACTTC.

The chain employs TRBV7-9 and TRBJ2-3; the match to TRBD2 covers 14 bases. This CDR3 contains 16 residues. Trimming took 8 bases from V and 1 from J; bases not matched to a gene: 5. CDR1 is SEHNR, CDR2 FQNEAQ, per germline (reference sequence). The CDR3 nucleotides are TGTGCCAGCGGGCAGACTAGCGGGGGGGGCACAGATACGCAGTATTTT. It translates to CASGQTSGGGTDTQYF.

V is TRBV6-2 or TRBV6-3 and J is TRBJ2-7, with 10 bases identical to TRBD1. Germline assignment: CDR1 MNHEY and CDR2 SVGEGT. Trimming took 2 bases from V and 3 from J; bases not matched to a gene: 4. The CDR3 sequence is 15 residues long. The CDR3 here is CASSYADRGDYEQYF. DNA of the CDR3: TGTGCCAGCAGTTACGCGGACAGGGGGGACTACGAGCAGTACTTC.

This clone occurred once. V is TRBV5-1 and J is TRBJ2-3, with 12 positions matching TRBD1. This CDR3 has 18 amino acids. Germline CDR1 and CDR2: SGHRS and YFSETQ. Trimming at V came to 0 bases and at J to 6 bases, leaving 11 bases not matched to a gene. The DNA for the CDR3 is TGCGCCAGCAGCTTGGGAGGGACAGGGGGCCTGCAAGAGGATACGCAGTATTTT. This encodes CASSLGGTGGLQEDTQYF.

The V and J genes are TRBV12-3 or TRBV12-4 and TRBJ1-5; D might be TRBD1 (5 bases). The CDR3 covers 13 residues. Trimming took off 3 bases at V and 6 bases at J, with 9 bases between the two ends. The CDR3 region is CASSLWGVQPQHF. The CDR3 DNA sequence: TGTGCCAGCAGTTTGTGGGGGGTTCAGCCCCAGCATTTT.

This chain uses TRBV5-6 with TRBJ1-2; 7 nucleotides match TRBD1. The CDR3 covers 14 residues. From germline, CDR1 is SGHDT and CDR2 YYEEEE. V shed 4 bases, J shed 3 bases, and the junction held 6 bases outside the gene matches. The CDR3 here is CASSLLDRDYGYTF. The CDR3 nucleotides read TGTGCCAGCAGCCTGCTCGACAGGGACTATGGCTACACCTTC.